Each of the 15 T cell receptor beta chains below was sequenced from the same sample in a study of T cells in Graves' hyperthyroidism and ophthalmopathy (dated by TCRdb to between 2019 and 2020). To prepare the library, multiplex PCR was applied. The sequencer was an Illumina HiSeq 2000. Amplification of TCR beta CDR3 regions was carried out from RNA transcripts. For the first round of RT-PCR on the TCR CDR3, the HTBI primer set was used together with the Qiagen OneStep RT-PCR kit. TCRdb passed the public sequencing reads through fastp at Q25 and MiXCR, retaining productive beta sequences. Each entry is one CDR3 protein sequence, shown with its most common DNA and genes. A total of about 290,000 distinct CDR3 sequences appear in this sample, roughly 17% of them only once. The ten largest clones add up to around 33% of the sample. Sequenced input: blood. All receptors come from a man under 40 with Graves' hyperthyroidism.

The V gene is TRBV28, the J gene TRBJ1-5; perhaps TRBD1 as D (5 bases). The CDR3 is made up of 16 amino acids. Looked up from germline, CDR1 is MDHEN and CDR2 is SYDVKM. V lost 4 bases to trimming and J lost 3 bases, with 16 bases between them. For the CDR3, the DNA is TGTGCCAGCAGTTCCCTCACCGGGACGTTCAATCAGCCCCAGCATTTT. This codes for CASSSLTGTFNQPQHF.

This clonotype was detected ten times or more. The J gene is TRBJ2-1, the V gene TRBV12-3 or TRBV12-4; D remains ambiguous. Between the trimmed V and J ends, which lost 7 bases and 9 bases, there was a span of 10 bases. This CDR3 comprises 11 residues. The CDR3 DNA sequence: TGTGCCAGCACCGTAGCCAGTGAGCAGTTCTTC. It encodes CASTVASEQFF.

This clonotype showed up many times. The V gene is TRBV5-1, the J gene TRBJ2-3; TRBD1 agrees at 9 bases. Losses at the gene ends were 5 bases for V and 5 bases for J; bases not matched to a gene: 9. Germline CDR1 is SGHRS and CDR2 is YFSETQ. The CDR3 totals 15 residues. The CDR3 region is CASSRTGGAGDTQYF. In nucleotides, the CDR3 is TGCGCCAGCAGTCGAACAGGGGGCGCGGGAGATACGCAGTATTTT. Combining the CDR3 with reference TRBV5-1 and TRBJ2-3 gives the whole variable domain KAGVTQTPRYLIKTRGQQVTLSCSPISGHRSVSWYQQTPGQGLQFLFEYFSETQRNKGNFPGRFSGRQFSNSRSEMNVSTLELGDSALYLCASSRTGGAGDTQYFGPGTRLTVL.

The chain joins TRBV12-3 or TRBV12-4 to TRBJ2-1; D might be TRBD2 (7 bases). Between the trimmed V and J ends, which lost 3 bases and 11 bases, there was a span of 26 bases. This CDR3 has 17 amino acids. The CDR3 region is CASSFRGSGTRTGQQFF. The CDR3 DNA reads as TGTGCCAGCAGTTTCAGGGGCAGCGGGACCAGGACCGGGCAGCAGTTCTTC.

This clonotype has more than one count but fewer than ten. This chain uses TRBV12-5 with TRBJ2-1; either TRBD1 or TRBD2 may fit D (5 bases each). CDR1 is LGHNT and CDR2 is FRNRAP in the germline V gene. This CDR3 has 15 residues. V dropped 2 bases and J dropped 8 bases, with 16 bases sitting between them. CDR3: CASGLSGRGGYEQFF. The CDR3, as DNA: TGTGCTAGTGGTTTGTCGGGTCGGGGCGGCTATGAGCAGTTCTTC. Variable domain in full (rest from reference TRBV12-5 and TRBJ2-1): DARVTQTPRHKVTEMGQEVTMRCQPILGHNTVFWYRQTMMQGLELLAYFRNRAPLDDSGMPKDRFSAEMPDATLATLKIQPSEPRDSAVYFCASGLSGRGGYEQFFGPGTRLTVL.

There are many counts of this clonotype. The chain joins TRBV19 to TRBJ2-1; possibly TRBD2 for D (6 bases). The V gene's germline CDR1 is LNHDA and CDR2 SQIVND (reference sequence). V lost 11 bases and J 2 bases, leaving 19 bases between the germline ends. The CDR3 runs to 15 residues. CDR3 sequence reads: CAAEPLATAYNEQFF. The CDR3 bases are TGTGCCGCAGAGCCCCTAGCGACCGCCTACAATGAGCAGTTCTTC.

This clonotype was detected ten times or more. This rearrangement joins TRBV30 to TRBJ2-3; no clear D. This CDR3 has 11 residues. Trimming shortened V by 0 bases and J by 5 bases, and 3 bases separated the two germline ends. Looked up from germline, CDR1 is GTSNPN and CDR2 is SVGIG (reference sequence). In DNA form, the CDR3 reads TGTGCCTGGAGTGTAGTAGATACGCAGTATTTT. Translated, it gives CAWSVVDTQYF.

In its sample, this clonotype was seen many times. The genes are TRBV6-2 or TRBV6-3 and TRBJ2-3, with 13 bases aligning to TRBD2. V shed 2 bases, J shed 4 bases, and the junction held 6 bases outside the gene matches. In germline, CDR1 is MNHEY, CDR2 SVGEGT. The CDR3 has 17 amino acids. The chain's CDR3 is CASSYGGLAGVSDTQYF. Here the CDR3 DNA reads TGTGCCAGCAGTTACGGAGGACTAGCGGGAGTATCAGATACGCAGTATTTT.

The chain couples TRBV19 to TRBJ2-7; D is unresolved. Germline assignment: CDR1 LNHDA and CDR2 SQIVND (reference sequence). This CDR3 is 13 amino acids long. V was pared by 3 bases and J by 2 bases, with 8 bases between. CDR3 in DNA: TGTGCCAGTAGTATCGGGCGGCCCTACGAGCAGTACTTC. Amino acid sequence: CASSIGRPYEQYF. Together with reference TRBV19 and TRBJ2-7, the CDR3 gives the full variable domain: DGGITQSPKYLFRKEGQNVTLSCEQNLNHDAMYWYRQDPGQGLRLIYYSQIVNDFQKGDIAEGYSVSREKKESFPLTVTSAQKNPTAFYLCASSIGRPYEQYFGPGTRLTVT.

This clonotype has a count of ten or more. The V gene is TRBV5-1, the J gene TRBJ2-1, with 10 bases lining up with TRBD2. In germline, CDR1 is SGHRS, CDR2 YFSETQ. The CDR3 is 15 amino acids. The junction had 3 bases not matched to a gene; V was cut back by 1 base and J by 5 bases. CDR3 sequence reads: CASSLTSGKDNEQFF. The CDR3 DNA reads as TGCGCCAGCAGCTTGACTAGCGGGAAGGACAATGAGCAGTTCTTC.

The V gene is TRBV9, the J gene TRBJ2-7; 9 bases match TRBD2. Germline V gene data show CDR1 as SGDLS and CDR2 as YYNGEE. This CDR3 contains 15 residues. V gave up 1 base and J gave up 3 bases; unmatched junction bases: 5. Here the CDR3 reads CASSVSSGSHYEQYF. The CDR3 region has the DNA TGTGCCAGCAGCGTAAGTAGCGGGAGCCACTACGAGCAGTACTTC.

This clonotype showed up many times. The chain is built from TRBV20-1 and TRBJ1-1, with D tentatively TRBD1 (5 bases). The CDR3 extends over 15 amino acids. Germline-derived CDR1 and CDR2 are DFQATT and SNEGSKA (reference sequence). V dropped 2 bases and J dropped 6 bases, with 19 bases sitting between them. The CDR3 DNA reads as TGCAGTGCTAGACCCGTGTCGGAGGGGCCCGCTGAAGCTTTCTTT. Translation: CSARPVSEGPAEAFF.

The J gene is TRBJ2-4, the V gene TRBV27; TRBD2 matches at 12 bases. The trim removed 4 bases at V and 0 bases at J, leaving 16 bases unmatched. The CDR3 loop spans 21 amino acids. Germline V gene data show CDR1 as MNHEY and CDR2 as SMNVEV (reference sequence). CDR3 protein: CASSSYPGTSGHAIAKNIQYF. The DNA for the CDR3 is TGTGCCAGCAGTTCTTACCCGGGGACTAGCGGGCATGCAATAGCCAAAAACATTCAGTACTTC.

DNA of the CDR3: TGCAGCGTGCGCGGGACAACCTCCTCTGGAAACACCATATATTTT. Translation gives CSVRGTTSSGNTIYF. This sequence joins TRBV29-1 and TRBJ1-3; maybe TRBD1 (6 bases). The CDR3 runs 15 residues. V was shortened by 6 bases and J by 0 bases, with 15 bases between the two germline ends. Germline CDR1 reads SQVTM; CDR2 reads ANQGSEA.

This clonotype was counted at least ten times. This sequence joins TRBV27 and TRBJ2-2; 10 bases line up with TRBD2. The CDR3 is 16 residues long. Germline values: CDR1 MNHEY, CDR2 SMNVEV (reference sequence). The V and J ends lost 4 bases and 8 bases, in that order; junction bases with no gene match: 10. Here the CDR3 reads CASSSPGLAERGELFF. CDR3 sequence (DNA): TGTGCCAGCAGTTCCCCCGGACTAGCGGAGAGGGGGGAGCTGTTTTTT.